Sequencing of this T cell receptor (beta chain) was carried out in a study of spatial heterogeneity in lung cancer. From germline, CDR1 is GTSNPN and CDR2 SVGIG (reference sequence). The CDR3 spans 14 residues. Unmatched junction bases numbered 3, after V lost 2 bases and J lost 0 bases. Findings and caveats of the study: Estimates put coverage of tumor T cells roughly 6.9% for alpha and 13% for beta chains. Tumor mutation count correlated with how many alpha and beta TCRs expanded intratumorally. Ubiquitous expanded TCR counts tracked ubiquitous nonsynonymous mutations, and regional counts tracked regional ones.

This clonotype was picked up many times. Its antigen is not known. MiXCR, applied by TCRdb to the 5' RACE reads, yields one record per CDR3 protein. The repertoire includes fewer than 20,000 distinct CDR3 sequences, over 7% of them detected once, and about 20% sits in the top ten. As for time point: sample taken at primary tumor resection. Researchers sequenced whole RNA taken from tumor, nontumor lung or frozen PBMC without sorting. The receptor was derived from a female donor with early-stage non-small cell lung cancer. The chain couples TRBV30 to TRBJ1-1, with TRBD1 identical over 7 bases. The sequenced sample was lung tumor tissue, obtained at surgery. The CDR3: CAWSTGTVNTEAFF. In nucleotides, the CDR3 is TGTGCCTGGAGTACAGGGACAGTGAACACTGAAGCTTTCTTT.